This is a list of T cell receptor beta chains from one sample in a study of blood T cells in healthy people across ages. Each CDR3 protein gets one entry after TCRdb re-called the 5' RACE reads with MiXCR. Of 800,000 to 950,000 distinct CDR3 sequences in the sample, approximately 49% were seen once. The sample consisted of blood. The receptors derive from a man between 25 and 39 years old in good health. Both conserved end residues are part of each CDR3. The D gene is left open where the match is weak. Only some rows state a clone size, as once, few, many or a class for expanded clones.

.,TRBV19,.,TRBJ1-2,CASSIAFSDGYTF,TGTGCCAGTAGTATAGCTTTCTCAGATGGCTACACCTTC
.,TRBV10-3,.,TRBJ2-2,CAISGQSTGELFF,TGTGCCATCAGCGGACAAAGTACCGGGGAGCTGTTTTTT
.,TRBV2,.,TRBJ1-2,CASSEDGDGDTF,TGTGCCAGCAGTGAAGATGGGGATGGGGACACCTTC
TRBD2,TRBV5-1,few,TRBJ2-1,CASSLTSGGSAYNEQFF,TGCGCCAGCAGCTTGACTAGCGGGGGAAGCGCCTACAATGAGCAGTTCTTC
TRBD2,TRBV7-2,.,TRBJ2-3,CASSFSRGRLAGGEGTQYF,TGTGCCAGCAGCTTTAGCCGAGGTAGACTAGCGGGGGGAGAAGGTACGCAGTATTTT
TRBD2,TRBV20-1,.,TRBJ2-3,CSGELAGGKTDTQYF,TGCAGTGGGGAACTAGCGGGGGGAAAGACAGATACGCAGTATTTT
TRBD1,TRBV3-1,.,TRBJ1-6,CASSPRQGNNSPLHF,TGTGCCAGCAGCCCCCGACAGGGGAACAATTCACCCCTCCACTTT
TRBD1,TRBV3-1,once,TRBJ1-2,CASSQESGTAYGYTF,TGTGCCAGCAGCCAAGAATCCGGGACAGCCTATGGCTACACCTTC
TRBD1,TRBV15,few,TRBJ2-7,CATSRDRTGGLSEQYF,TGTGCCACCAGCAGAGATCGGACAGGGGGCTTGAGCGAGCAGTACTTC
.,TRBV29-1,.,TRBJ1-2,CSVTYGTPYGYTF,TGCAGCGTTACCTATGGGACACCCTATGGCTACACCTTC
TRBD2,TRBV7-9,few,TRBJ2-1,CASSLALAGRYNEQFF,TGTGCCAGCAGCTTAGCGTTAGCGGGGCGATACAATGAGCAGTTCTTC
.,TRBV27,.,TRBJ1-5,CASSSRRLANQPQHF,TGTGCCAGCAGTTCCCGACGGTTGGCGAATCAGCCCCAGCATTTT
TRBD1,TRBV20-1,.,TRBJ1-1,CSARDLRGPEAFF,TGCAGTGCTAGAGATCTAAGGGGGCCTGAAGCTTTCTTT
.,TRBV5-1,.,TRBJ1-3,CASSLDGPSGNTIYF,TGCGCCAGCAGCTTGGACGGGCCCTCTGGAAACACCATATATTTT
.,TRBV12-3/TRBV12-4,.,TRBJ2-4,CASSLGGRGAKNIQYF,TGTGCCAGCAGTTTAGGGGGGCGCGGGGCCAAAAACATTCAGTACTTC
TRBD1,TRBV6-5,few,TRBJ2-1,CASNPDRGHEQFF,TGTGCCAGCAACCCGGACAGGGGACATGAGCAGTTCTTC
.,TRBV27,.,TRBJ2-3,CASSYLSTDTQYF,TGTGCCAGCAGTTACTTGAGCACAGATACGCAGTATTTT
TRBD1,TRBV5-1,few,TRBJ1-1,CASSFSTGGNTEAFF,TGCGCCAGCAGCTTTTCGACAGGGGGGAACACTGAAGCTTTCTTT
TRBD1,TRBV20-1,.,TRBJ1-1,CSARRTGGADTEAFF,TGCAGTGCTAGAAGGACAGGGGGTGCGGACACTGAAGCTTTCTTT
TRBD1,TRBV28,.,TRBJ1-1,CASSYTGQGLAEAFF,TGTGCCAGCAGTTACACTGGACAGGGGCTTGCTGAAGCTTTCTTT
.,TRBV10-3,few,TRBJ2-7,CAISPDDGSYEQYF,TGTGCCATCAGCCCGGACGATGGCTCCTACGAGCAGTACTTC
.,TRBV5-1,.,TRBJ2-1,CASSFRGADEQFF,TGCGCCAGCAGCTTTCGAGGGGCCGACGAGCAGTTCTTC
TRBD1,TRBV6-1,.,TRBJ1-2,CASSGDRRRRGQGYTF,TGTGCCAGCAGTGGGGACAGGCGAAGACGAGGCCAAGGCTACACCTTC
TRBD1,TRBV20-1,.,TRBJ2-5,CSARPSGTAGLRETQYF,TGCAGTGCTAGACCTTCCGGGACAGCTGGACTTCGAGAGACCCAGTACTTC
.,TRBV6-5,.,TRBJ2-2,CASSYSGDPNTGELFF,TGTGCCAGCAGTTACTCGGGGGACCCGAACACCGGGGAGCTGTTTTTT
.,TRBV20-1,.,TRBJ1-1,CSAKETRTEAFF,TGCAGCGCGAAAGAAACGAGGACTGAAGCTTTCTTT
.,TRBV6-2/TRBV6-3,few,TRBJ2-1,CASSYAPAQVGEQFF,TGTGCCAGCAGTTACGCTCCAGCTCAGGTTGGTGAGCAGTTCTTC
.,TRBV2,.,TRBJ1-1,CVSVGGNGVGTEAFF,TGTGTCAGCGTTGGGGGAAACGGGGTAGGAACTGAAGCTTTCTTT
TRBD1,TRBV7-2,once,TRBJ1-2,CASSFEQGMSYTF,TGTGCCAGCAGCTTCGAACAGGGGATGAGCTACACCTTC
.,TRBV3-1,.,TRBJ2-7,CASSQAFPSAVYEQYF,TGTGCCAGCAGCCAAGCGTTTCCTTCTGCAGTCTACGAGCAGTACTTC
TRBD1,TRBV6-6,few,TRBJ2-1,CASSGRDRSYNEQFF,TGTGCCAGCAGTGGCCGGGACAGGTCCTACAATGAGCAGTTCTTC
.,TRBV7-3,.,TRBJ2-3,CASSNHLGGSTDTQYF,TGTGCCAGCAGCAACCACCTGGGGGGAAGCACAGATACGCAGTATTTT
TRBD1,TRBV7-2,.,TRBJ2-2,CASSKTGANTGELFF,TGTGCCAGCAGTAAGACAGGGGCGAACACCGGGGAGCTGTTTTTT
TRBD2,TRBV6-2/TRBV6-3,few,TRBJ2-3,CASSLSGGTITDTQYF,TGTGCCAGCAGTTTGAGCGGGGGGACGATCACAGATACGCAGTATTTT
TRBD1,TRBV20-1,.,TRBJ2-3,CSVPQGGTDTQYF,TGCAGTGTTCCACAGGGGGGCACAGATACGCAGTATTTT
.,TRBV12-3/TRBV12-4,.,TRBJ1-2,CASSFRGRGYTF,TGTGCCAGCAGTTTTAGGGGTCGAGGCTACACCTTC
.,TRBV18,.,TRBJ1-2,CASSPGATGWGYTF,TGTGCCAGCTCACCAGGGGCGACGGGCTGGGGCTACACCTTC
.,TRBV12-3/TRBV12-4,.,TRBJ1-5,CANHPVNSNQPQHF,TGTGCCAACCACCCCGTAAATAGCAATCAGCCCCAGCATTTT
TRBD1,TRBV24-1,.,TRBJ2-1,CATSDPEPGTGNYNEQFF,TGTGCCACCAGTGATCCCGAACCTGGGACAGGGAACTACAATGAGCAGTTCTTC
.,TRBV4-1,many,TRBJ1-4,CASSRTATNEKLFF,TGCGCCAGCAGCCGGACAGCAACTAATGAAAAACTGTTTTTT
.,TRBV20-1,few,TRBJ1-2,CSARVGRGIGGYTF,TGCAGTGCTAGAGTGGGCAGGGGTATAGGGGGCTACACCTTC
TRBD2,TRBV20-1,few,TRBJ2-7,CSASLPGLAHHEQYF,TGCAGTGCTAGCCTCCCGGGACTAGCGCACCACGAGCAGTACTTC
.,TRBV20-1,few,TRBJ1-2,CSANQRDGGYGYTF,TGCAGTGCTAACCAACGGGACGGCGGCTATGGCTACACCTTC
.,TRBV12-3/TRBV12-4,few,TRBJ2-1,CASTPRDGSYNEQFF,TGTGCCAGCACCCCGCGGGACGGCTCCTACAATGAGCAGTTCTTC
.,TRBV7-2,few,TRBJ1-2,CASSPTVTGIINYGYTF,TGTGCCAGCAGCCCCACGGTGACAGGAATTATTAACTATGGCTACACCTTC
TRBD2,TRBV20-1,few,TRBJ2-2,CSASSGGASGELFF,TGCAGTGCTAGTTCCGGGGGGGCATCCGGGGAGCTGTTTTTT